The 18 T cell receptor beta chains below come from one sample, sequenced in a study of cytomegalovirus exposure and HLA in healthy donors (dated by TCRdb to 2016 to 2017). Libraries were made using the immunoSEQ multiplex PCR assay. The multiplex PCR relied on a mix of 60 forward primers for TCR Vbeta segments and 13 reverse primers for TCR Jbeta segments. What TCRdb holds here is the immuneACCESS table cut down to in-frame rearrangements. Part of the clones is not present; checked against another copy, under half of the missing clones reflect an unresolved V gene, and the others are unexplained. This sample's clone table shows over 100,000 clones. The ten largest clones capture around 1.6% of the sample. Sequencing used PBMCs. These receptors were taken from a woman in her forties in good health and CMV-seropositive.

The chain recombines TRBV4-3 with TRBJ2-7, with D possibly matching TRBD1 (6 bases). The CDR3 has 16 amino acids. CDR1 is LGHNA, CDR2 YSLEER, per germline. Deletions cut 0 bases from V and 7 bases from J, with 19 bases between. CDR3 bases: TGCGCCAGCAGCCAAGATTTCGGACAGCAGATTCGGGAGCAGTACTTC. Protein product: CASSQDFGQQIREQYF.

V is TRBV7-3 and J is TRBJ2-1; TRBD2 matches at 12 bases. J was trimmed by 7 bases and V by 5 bases; bases with no gene match: 6. Germline CDR1 SGHTA, CDR2 FQGTGA. The CDR3 covers 15 residues. In nucleotides, the CDR3 is TGTGCCAGCAGCCGTGGACTAGCGGGGAGGAATGAGCAGTTCTTC. Translating gives CASSRGLAGRNEQFF.

J is TRBJ2-5 and V is TRBV10-1; tentative D call: TRBD2 (6 bases). V was cut by 2 bases and J by 5 bases, with 30 bases left in between. The CDR3 is 20 residues long. Germline-derived CDR1 and CDR2 are WNHNN and SYGVQD (reference sequence). The CDR3 protein is CASSEPKGRDCQNVGETQYF. The CDR3 region has the DNA TGCGCCAGCAGTGAGCCGAAAGGACGGGACTGCCAAAATGTGGGGGAGACCCAGTACTTC.

V usage is TRBV7-8 and J usage is TRBJ2-4, with 7 bases fitting TRBD2. The CDR3 has 16 residues. The germline CDR1 and CDR2 sequences are SGHVS and FQNEAQ. V trimming: 5 bases; J trimming: 0 bases; junction bases outside the gene matches: 7. CDR3 in DNA: TGTGCCAGCAGCCTACAAGCGGGACTAGCCAAAAACATTCAGTACTTC. Encoded protein: CASSLQAGLAKNIQYF.

The V and J genes are TRBV7-6 and TRBJ1-2; D remains unclear. This CDR3 spans 15 amino acids. From germline, CDR1 is SGHVS and CDR2 FNYEAQ. The ends were cut back, 3 bases at V and 8 bases at J, with 19 bases in the middle. This CDR3 is CASSFSQATAKGYTF. Here the CDR3 DNA reads TGTGCCAGCAGCTTCAGCCAGGCGACGGCTAAGGGCTACACCTTC.

This chain connects TRBV11-3 to TRBJ2-2; the match to TRBD2 covers 12 bases. The trim removed 4 bases at V and 5 bases at J, leaving 8 bases unmatched. The CDR3 contains 17 residues. From germline, CDR1 is SGHNT and CDR2 YENEEA. CDR3 nucleotides: TGTGCCAGCAGCTCCCCGACTAGCGGGAGAACGACCGGGGAGCTGTTTTTT. It encodes CASSSPTSGRTTGELFF.

The chain combines TRBV5-1 with TRBJ1-2; 9 bases agree with TRBD1. Germline V lookup: CDR1 SGHRS, CDR2 YFSETQ. CDR3 length: 16 amino acids. V lost 0 bases and J lost 8; bases outside the gene matches: 11. The CDR3 DNA is TGCGCCAGCAGCTTGGAGGGACAGGGTGAATTTATGGGCTACACCTTC. The encoded protein is CASSLEGQGEFMGYTF. Variable domain in full (rest from reference TRBV5-1 and TRBJ1-2): KAGVTQTPRYLIKTRGQQVTLSCSPISGHRSVSWYQQTPGQGLQFLFEYFSETQRNKGNFPGRFSGRQFSNSRSEMNVSTLELGDSALYLCASSLEGQGEFMGYTFGSGTRLTVV.

The V and J genes are TRBV28 and TRBJ1-4, with D hard to call. Germline CDR1 reads MDHEN; CDR2 reads SYDVKM. V gave up 5 bases and J gave up 1 base, with 20 bases separating them. The CDR3 totals 18 residues. The CDR3 nucleotides are TGTGCCAGCAGTCCCACGGGTTTAACTCAGAGAACTAATGAAAAACTGTTTTTT. Translated: CASSPTGLTQRTNEKLFF. The full variable domain, in which reference TRBV28 and TRBJ1-4 provide the parts outside the CDR3, is DVKVTQSSRYLVKRTGEKVFLECVQDMDHENMFWYRQDPGLGLRLIYFSYDVKMKEKGDIPEGYSVSREKKERFSLILESASTNQTSMYLCASSPTGLTQRTNEKLFFGSGTQLSVL.

The CDR3 DNA sequence: TGTGCCAGCAGTATTGACAGGGGCAATGGCTACACCTTC. It yields the protein CASSIDRGNGYTF. The chain carries TRBV27 and TRBJ1-2; TRBD1 aligns across 8 bases. Trimming took 5 bases from V and 6 from J; bases not matched to a gene: 5. There are 13 residues in the CDR3. Germline CDR1 MNHEY, CDR2 SMNVEV (reference sequence).

This chain links TRBV6-6 with TRBJ2-7; 10 bases are shared with TRBD1. The length of the CDR3 is 14 residues. In germline, CDR1 is MNHNY, CDR2 SVGAGI (reference sequence). Trimming removed 2 bases from V and 4 bases from J; junction bases left unmatched: 2. The CDR3 DNA reads TGTGCCAGCAGTTACCCGGGACAGGGGTACGAGCAGTACTTC. Protein product: CASSYPGQGYEQYF.

The chain couples TRBV5-4 to TRBJ2-3; perhaps TRBD2 as D (5 bases). Germline V CDR1 and CDR2: SGHNT, YYREEE (reference sequence). The CDR3 extends over 14 amino acids. V lost 4 bases, J lost 9 bases, and 18 bases lay in between. The CDR3 DNA follows: TGTGCCAGCAGCATCGGGGTAGCCGCAGGCACGCAGTATTTT. Translated, it gives CASSIGVAAGTQYF.

This chain connects TRBV7-6 to TRBJ1-1; D is undetermined. Per the germline V gene, CDR1 is SGHVS and CDR2 is FNYEAQ. The CDR3 contains 16 residues. The V and J ends lost 2 bases and 1 base respectively, with 14 bases between them. The CDR3 coding sequence is TGTGCCAGCAGCTTAATGGTACAGCCCTGGAACACTGAAGCTTTCTTT. It encodes CASSLMVQPWNTEAFF.

This rearrangement joins TRBV2 to TRBJ1-1; 9 positions agree with TRBD1. In germline, CDR1 is SNHLY, CDR2 FYNNEI. Trimming cost V 6 bases and J 2 bases; bases outside gene matches: 1. The CDR3 spans 13 residues. The CDR3 reads CASRTGGNTEAFF. The CDR3 region has the DNA TGTGCCAGCAGGACAGGGGGAAACACTGAAGCTTTCTTT.

This chain links TRBV5-6 with TRBJ1-3; a possible D gene is TRBD1 (5 bases). Germline loops: CDR1 SGHDT, CDR2 YYEEEE. Deletions cut 4 bases from V and 2 bases from J, with 13 bases between. The CDR3 contains 15 residues. The CDR3 sequence is CASSRGSLAGNTIYF. As DNA, the CDR3 is TGTGCCAGCAGCAGGGGAAGTTTAGCTGGAAACACCATATATTTT.

This chain's CDR3 is CASSFLSSGNTGELFF. The CDR3 DNA reads as TGTGCCAGCAGTTTTCTCTCTAGCGGTAACACCGGGGAGCTGTTTTTT. The J gene is TRBJ2-2, the V gene TRBV28; TRBD2 agrees at 7 bases. V dropped 3 bases and J dropped 2; count of bases not matched to a gene: 6. The CDR3 sequence is 16 residues long. The germline V gene encodes CDR1 MDHEN and CDR2 SYDVKM.

This chain uses TRBV5-1 with TRBJ2-2; 7 positions agree with TRBD1. The V gene end was trimmed by 6 bases and the J gene end by 0 bases; junction bases not matched to a gene: 2. This CDR3 has 14 amino acids. The V gene's germline CDR1 is SGHRS and CDR2 YFSETQ. CDR3 residues: CASNTGANTGELFF. CDR3 DNA: TGCGCCAGCAACACAGGGGCGAACACCGGGGAGCTGTTTTTT.

V is TRBV5-4 and J is TRBJ2-3; 11 nucleotides line up with TRBD2. The germline CDR1 and CDR2 sequences are SGHNT and YYREEE (reference sequence). The CDR3 totals 15 residues. The ends lost 3 bases at V and 1 base at J; junction bases unmatched: 1. This chain's CDR3 is CASSSGLAGTDTQYF. The CDR3 nucleotides read TGTGCCAGCAGCTCGGGACTAGCGGGCACAGATACGCAGTATTTT.

This chain joins TRBV7-2 and TRBJ2-7; 7 bases agree with TRBD1. Trimming cost V 5 bases and J 0 bases; bases outside gene matches: 4. There are 14 residues in the CDR3. CDR1 and CDR2 from the germline V gene are SGHTA and FQGNSA. CDR3 DNA sequence: TGTGCCAGCAGCGCTCAGGGGGTCTCCTACGAGCAGTACTTC. It translates to CASSAQGVSYEQYF. Combining the CDR3 with reference TRBV7-2 and TRBJ2-7 gives the whole variable domain GAGVSQSPSNKVTEKGKDVELRCDPISGHTALYWYRQSLGQGLEFLIYFQGNSAPDKSGLPSDRFSAERTGGSVSTLTIQRTQQEDSAVYLCASSAQGVSYEQYFGPGTRLTVT.